This TCR beta chain stems from a study of cytomegalovirus exposure and HLA in healthy donors. Study findings and constraints: In the approximately 120 validation repertoires, a later analysis found that first-cohort TCR clusters tended to co-occur.

The V and J ends lost 3 bases and 0 bases, in that order; junction bases with no gene match: 7. The CDR3 covers 17 residues. In germline, CDR1 is MNHNS, CDR2 SASEGT. Of note for this clone: The antigen is unknown.

Clones were read by immunoSEQ multiplex PCR, and TCRdb kept only the in-frame ones, dropping some. The sample carries roughly 310,000 clones, over 75% recorded once. The TCR comes from a man younger than 45 in good health and CMV-seronegative. Sequenced sample: PBMCs. V gene TRBV6-1 combines with J gene TRBJ1-2; 10 positions match TRBD1. The DNA of the CDR3 is TGTGCCAGCAGTGACCGGGACAGGGGTGAAGCTAACTATGGCTACACCTTC. Translation: CASSDRDRGEANYGYTF.